This TCR beta chain was captured in a study of blood T cell repertoires in COVID-19. In the study overall: Italy, Spain and the United States were the sources of the convalescent and acute COVID-19 samples. Nucleic acid was either cDNA or gDNA, and it came from T cells, B-cell-depleted T cells, or PBMCs.

Germline V CDR1 and CDR2: KGHSH, LQKENI. Losses at the gene ends were 6 bases for V and 3 bases for J; bases not matched to a gene: 9. This CDR3 contains 16 residues. TCRdb keeps only in-frame clones here, not all; method: immunoSEQ multiplex PCR. The sample yields more than 200,000 clones, more than 65% seen once. The receptor comes from an elderly woman with acute or convalescent COVID-19. The chain combines TRBV18 with TRBJ1-5; 9 nucleotides agree with TRBD1. Sequences were obtained from peripheral blood. The CDR3 sequence: CASSLSDRGFNQPQHF. CDR3 bases: TGTGCCAGCTCCCTCTCGGACAGGGGATTCAATCAGCCCCAGCATTTT.